A selection of T cell receptor beta chains follows, all from one sample in a study of shared clonotypes between healthy human individuals. The table came from immunoSEQ multiplex PCR; TCRdb's copy has only in-frame clones and leaves some out. The table records about 710,000 clones, 55% to 75% of them present only once. Sequencing was performed on memory CD4+ T cells sorted from blood. Source of these receptors: a woman aged 25 to 39 in good health. The CDR3 runs from the conserved cysteine through the conserved F or W. Each record gives: V gene, clone size, J gene, D gene, CDR3 DNA, CDR3 protein. D genes are given only for firm matches. Clone size is given for some rows only: seen once, a few or many times, or a class if the clone is expanded.

v_call: TRBV27; clone_size: NA; j_call: TRBJ1-5; d_call: NA; cdr3_nt: TGTGCCAGCAGTTCCCTAGGTTCAGGCAATCAGCCCCAGCATTTT; cdr3_aa: CASSSLGSGNQPQHF
v_call: TRBV28; clone_size: few; j_call: TRBJ1-5; d_call: NA; cdr3_nt: TGTGCCAGCAGTTTAAGAACGGCTAGCAATCAGCCCCAGCATTTT; cdr3_aa: CASSLRTASNQPQHF
v_call: TRBV5-1; clone_size: NA; j_call: TRBJ2-1; d_call: TRBD1; cdr3_nt: TGCGCCAGCCAACAGGGGACAGAATTCTACAATGAGCAGTTCTTC; cdr3_aa: CASQQGTEFYNEQFF
v_call: TRBV21-1; clone_size: NA; j_call: TRBJ2-7; d_call: NA; cdr3_nt: TGTGCCAGCAGCAAAGGGGAAGGGCTAGCCTACGAGCAGTACTTC; cdr3_aa: CASSKGEGLAYEQYF
v_call: TRBV29-1; clone_size: NA; j_call: TRBJ1-1; d_call: TRBD1; cdr3_nt: TGCAGCGCTCCGACAGGGGGCCAGAACACTGAAGCTTTCTTT; cdr3_aa: CSAPTGGQNTEAFF
v_call: TRBV5-1; clone_size: NA; j_call: TRBJ1-2; d_call: NA; cdr3_nt: TGCGCCAGCAGCTTCGGAACGGCGTATGGCTACACCTTC; cdr3_aa: CASSFGTAYGYTF
v_call: TRBV7-9; clone_size: NA; j_call: TRBJ2-4; d_call: NA; cdr3_nt: TGTGCCAGCAGTTTCCCCGGGACTGCGGTAAACATTCAGTACTTC; cdr3_aa: CASSFPGTAVNIQYF
v_call: TRBV28; clone_size: NA; j_call: TRBJ1-2; d_call: TRBD1; cdr3_nt: TGTGCCAGCAGAACAGGGGGTCACGGCTACACCTTC; cdr3_aa: CASRTGGHGYTF
v_call: TRBV5-1; clone_size: few; j_call: TRBJ2-5; d_call: NA; cdr3_nt: TGCGCCAGCAGATGGGGACCGCGGGAGACCCAGTACTTC; cdr3_aa: CASRWGPRETQYF
v_call: TRBV19; clone_size: NA; j_call: TRBJ2-3; d_call: NA; cdr3_nt: TGTGCCAGTAGCCTACTAGGCAGCGACCTTAGCACAGATACGCAGTATTTT; cdr3_aa: CASSLLGSDLSTDTQYF
v_call: TRBV9; clone_size: NA; j_call: TRBJ1-2; d_call: TRBD1; cdr3_nt: TGTGCCAGCAGCGTAGGGGAAGGACAGGCTAACCTTCGGGGCTACACCTTC; cdr3_aa: CASSVGEGQANLRGYTF
v_call: TRBV11-2; clone_size: few; j_call: TRBJ1-5; d_call: NA; cdr3_nt: TGTGCCAGCAGCTTCCCCGCACGGCAGCCCCAGCATTTT; cdr3_aa: CASSFPARQPQHF
v_call: TRBV15; clone_size: NA; j_call: TRBJ2-1; d_call: TRBD2; cdr3_nt: TGTGCCACCAGCAGACGTTCTAGCGGGAGAACATCCTACAATGAGCAGTTCTTC; cdr3_aa: CATSRRSSGRTSYNEQFF
v_call: TRBV5-4; clone_size: NA; j_call: TRBJ1-1; d_call: NA; cdr3_nt: TGTGCCAGCAGCTTGATTACAGACATGAACACTGAAGCTTTCTTT; cdr3_aa: CASSLITDMNTEAFF
v_call: TRBV10-3; clone_size: once; j_call: TRBJ2-1; d_call: TRBD2; cdr3_nt: TGTGCCATCAGTGACCCGGGGGGGACTAGCGGGGTCCTAGAGCAGTTCTTC; cdr3_aa: CAISDPGGTSGVLEQFF
v_call: TRBV11-2; clone_size: NA; j_call: TRBJ2-5; d_call: TRBD1; cdr3_nt: TGTGCCAGCAGCTTCTCCGGGCCGGCAGGGGGCCTTCAAGAGACCCAGTACTTC; cdr3_aa: CASSFSGPAGGLQETQYF
v_call: TRBV7-8; clone_size: once; j_call: TRBJ1-1; d_call: TRBD1; cdr3_nt: TGTGCCAGCAGCTTCAACAGGGGCACTGAAGCTTTCTTT; cdr3_aa: CASSFNRGTEAFF
v_call: TRBV19; clone_size: NA; j_call: TRBJ1-4; d_call: NA; cdr3_nt: TGTGCCAGTAGTCCCCCCTATGAAAAACTGTTTTTT; cdr3_aa: CASSPPYEKLFF
v_call: TRBV25-1; clone_size: NA; j_call: TRBJ2-3; d_call: NA; cdr3_nt: TGTGCCAGCAATTTTGGGGGCGCAGATACGCAGTATTTT; cdr3_aa: CASNFGGADTQYF
v_call: TRBV11-2; clone_size: NA; j_call: TRBJ2-7; d_call: TRBD2; cdr3_nt: TGTGCCAGCAGCTCGCGGGAGGCGCACGAGCAGTACTTC; cdr3_aa: CASSSREAHEQYF
v_call: TRBV2; clone_size: once; j_call: TRBJ2-1; d_call: TRBD2; cdr3_nt: TGTGCCAGCAGGGGGGGACTAGCCCCCAATGAGCAGTTCTTC; cdr3_aa: CASRGGLAPNEQFF
v_call: TRBV6-1; clone_size: few; j_call: TRBJ2-1; d_call: NA; cdr3_nt: TGTGCCAGCAGTGAAGGGCAGGGGAATCGGAATGAGCAGTTCTTC; cdr3_aa: CASSEGQGNRNEQFF
v_call: TRBV6-5; clone_size: few; j_call: TRBJ2-2; d_call: NA; cdr3_nt: TGTGCCAGCAGGCGGGTTAACACCGGGGAGCTGTTTTTT; cdr3_aa: CASRRVNTGELFF
v_call: TRBV2; clone_size: NA; j_call: TRBJ2-2; d_call: NA; cdr3_nt: TGTGCCAGCAGTGAAGTTGCGGGGGCAGGTGAACCCGGGGAGCTGTTTTTT; cdr3_aa: CASSEVAGAGEPGELFF
v_call: TRBV30; clone_size: NA; j_call: TRBJ1-1; d_call: TRBD1; cdr3_nt: TGTGCCTGGAGTCTAAAGGGGGCTATGACTGAAGCTTTCTTT; cdr3_aa: CAWSLKGAMTEAFF
v_call: TRBV28; clone_size: once; j_call: TRBJ1-2; d_call: NA; cdr3_nt: TGTGCCAGCTTAATAAAGGGACACGTGAATGGCTACACCTTC; cdr3_aa: CASLIKGHVNGYTF
v_call: TRBV5-1; clone_size: NA; j_call: TRBJ1-2; d_call: NA; cdr3_nt: TGCGCCAGCAGCTTGGACTCTAACTATGGCTACACCTTC; cdr3_aa: CASSLDSNYGYTF
v_call: TRBV7-2; clone_size: many; j_call: TRBJ2-1; d_call: TRBD2; cdr3_nt: TGTGCCAGCAGCTTAGGGACTAGAGCCTACAATGAGCAGTTCTTC; cdr3_aa: CASSLGTRAYNEQFF
v_call: TRBV27; clone_size: NA; j_call: TRBJ2-2; d_call: TRBD2; cdr3_nt: TGTGCCAGCGGACCTAGCGGGAGTTCCGGGGAGCTGTTTTTT; cdr3_aa: CASGPSGSSGELFF
v_call: TRBV5-1; clone_size: many; j_call: TRBJ1-4; d_call: NA; cdr3_nt: TGCGCCAGCAGCTTAGATACTGAAAAACTGTTTTTT; cdr3_aa: CASSLDTEKLFF
v_call: TRBV23-1; clone_size: many; j_call: TRBJ2-1; d_call: TRBD2; cdr3_nt: TGCGCCAGCAGTACCTCCCGGCGACTAGCGGGCTGCTACAATGAGCAGTTCTTC; cdr3_aa: CASSTSRRLAGCYNEQFF
v_call: TRBV4-1; clone_size: NA; j_call: TRBJ2-2; d_call: NA; cdr3_nt: TGCGCCAGCAGCCAAGAAAGGGGACAATTTTTCACCGGGGAGCTGTTTTTT; cdr3_aa: CASSQERGQFFTGELFF
v_call: TRBV6-5; clone_size: NA; j_call: TRBJ1-2; d_call: NA; cdr3_nt: TGTGCCAGCGGAGGGAACTATGGCTACACCTTC; cdr3_aa: CASGGNYGYTF
v_call: TRBV10-1; clone_size: NA; j_call: TRBJ2-3; d_call: TRBD1; cdr3_nt: TGCGCCAGCAGTGATCGGACAGGGTATCCAGATACGCAGTATTTT; cdr3_aa: CASSDRTGYPDTQYF
v_call: TRBV15; clone_size: NA; j_call: TRBJ1-1; d_call: NA; cdr3_nt: TGTGCCACCAGCAGATCGAGGATGAACACTGAAGCTTTCTTT; cdr3_aa: CATSRSRMNTEAFF
v_call: TRBV28; clone_size: NA; j_call: TRBJ2-7; d_call: NA; cdr3_nt: TGTGCCAGCAAGGGGGACTATTACGAGCAGTACTTC; cdr3_aa: CASKGDYYEQYF
v_call: TRBV6-1; clone_size: NA; j_call: TRBJ1-2; d_call: NA; cdr3_nt: TGTGCCAGCAGTGAAAAATCGGTCGAGGGGATGGATGGCTACACCTTC; cdr3_aa: CASSEKSVEGMDGYTF
v_call: TRBV11-3; clone_size: NA; j_call: TRBJ2-2; d_call: TRBD1; cdr3_nt: TGTGCCAGCAGCACAGGGGTCGACACCGGGGAGCTGTTTTTT; cdr3_aa: CASSTGVDTGELFF
v_call: TRBV29-1; clone_size: many; j_call: TRBJ2-3; d_call: TRBD2; cdr3_nt: TGCAGCGTTACCGTAGCGGGAGTTACAGATACGCAGTATTTT; cdr3_aa: CSVTVAGVTDTQYF
v_call: TRBV18; clone_size: NA; j_call: TRBJ2-7; d_call: TRBD2; cdr3_nt: TGTGCCAGCTCACAACGGAGTAGCGGGGCGTACTCCTACGAGCAGTACTTC; cdr3_aa: CASSQRSSGAYSYEQYF
v_call: TRBV11-2; clone_size: NA; j_call: TRBJ1-1; d_call: NA; cdr3_nt: TGTGCCAGCAGCCGAGGTCGGAACACTGAAGCTTTCTTT; cdr3_aa: CASSRGRNTEAFF
v_call: TRBV5-6; clone_size: NA; j_call: TRBJ2-5; d_call: TRBD1; cdr3_nt: TGTGCCAGCAGCTTTAGACAGGGGGCCCAGTACTTC; cdr3_aa: CASSFRQGAQYF
v_call: TRBV15; clone_size: NA; j_call: TRBJ1-5; d_call: TRBD1; cdr3_nt: TGTGCCACCAGCAGAGATAGGTCAGGGACAGGGGTAAATCAGCCCCAGCATTTT; cdr3_aa: CATSRDRSGTGVNQPQHF